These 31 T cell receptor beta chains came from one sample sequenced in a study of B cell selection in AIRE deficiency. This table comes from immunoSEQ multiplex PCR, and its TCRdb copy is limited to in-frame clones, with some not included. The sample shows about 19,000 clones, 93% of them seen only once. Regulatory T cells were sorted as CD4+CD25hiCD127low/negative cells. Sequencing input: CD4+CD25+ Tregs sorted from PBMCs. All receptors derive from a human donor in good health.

The CDR3: CASSTLAGGLDTQYF. For the CDR3, the DNA is TGTGCCAGCAGCACCTTGGCGGGAGGTCTAGATACGCAGTATTTT. V gene TRBV28 combines with J gene TRBJ2-3, with 8 positions matching TRBD2. Trimming at V came to 6 bases and at J to 5 bases, leaving 10 bases not matched to a gene. Germline CDR1 reads MDHEN; CDR2 reads SYDVKM. This CDR3 contains 15 residues.

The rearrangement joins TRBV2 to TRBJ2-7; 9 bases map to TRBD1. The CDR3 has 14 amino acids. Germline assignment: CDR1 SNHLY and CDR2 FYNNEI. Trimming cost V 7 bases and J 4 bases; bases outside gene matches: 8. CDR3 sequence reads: CASNLQGAWYEQYF. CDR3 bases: TGTGCCAGCAACCTACAGGGGGCTTGGTACGAGCAGTACTTC.

The CDR3 here is CSGTQGRAVNEQFF. CDR3 DNA sequence: TGCAGCGGCACACAGGGACGGGCCGTCAATGAGCAGTTCTTC. The V call is TRBV29-1, the J call TRBJ2-1; D possibly corresponds to TRBD1 (6 bases). The germline V gene encodes CDR1 SQVTM and CDR2 ANQGSEA. V lost 7 bases and J lost 6, with 19 bases in between. The CDR3 length is 14 residues.

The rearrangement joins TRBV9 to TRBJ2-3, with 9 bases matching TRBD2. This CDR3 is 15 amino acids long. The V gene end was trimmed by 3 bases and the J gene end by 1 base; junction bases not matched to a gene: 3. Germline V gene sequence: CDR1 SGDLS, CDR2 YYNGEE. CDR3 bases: TGTGCCAGCAGCGCTGGACTAGCGCGCACAGATACGCAGTATTTT. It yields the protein CASSAGLARTDTQYF.

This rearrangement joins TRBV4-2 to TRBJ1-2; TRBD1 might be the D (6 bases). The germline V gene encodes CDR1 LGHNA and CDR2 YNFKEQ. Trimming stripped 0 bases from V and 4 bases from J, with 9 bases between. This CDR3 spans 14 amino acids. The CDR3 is CASSQEGAIYGYTF. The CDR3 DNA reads TGTGCCAGCAGCCAAGAGGGGGCTATCTATGGCTACACCTTC.

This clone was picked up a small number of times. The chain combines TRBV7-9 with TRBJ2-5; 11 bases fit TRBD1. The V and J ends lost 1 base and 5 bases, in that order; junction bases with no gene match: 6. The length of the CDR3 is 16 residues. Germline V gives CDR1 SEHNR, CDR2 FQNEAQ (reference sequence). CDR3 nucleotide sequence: TGTGCCAGCAGCTTAGGTGGACAGGGGGCTGTGGAGACCCAGTACTTC. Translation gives CASSLGGQGAVETQYF.

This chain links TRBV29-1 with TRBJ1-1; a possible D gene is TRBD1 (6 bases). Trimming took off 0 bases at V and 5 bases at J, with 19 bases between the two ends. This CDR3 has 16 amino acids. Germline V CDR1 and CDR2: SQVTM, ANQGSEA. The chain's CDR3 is CSVEDRGGGFRTEAFF. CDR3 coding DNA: TGCAGCGTTGAAGATCGCGGGGGCGGGTTTCGTACTGAAGCTTTCTTT.

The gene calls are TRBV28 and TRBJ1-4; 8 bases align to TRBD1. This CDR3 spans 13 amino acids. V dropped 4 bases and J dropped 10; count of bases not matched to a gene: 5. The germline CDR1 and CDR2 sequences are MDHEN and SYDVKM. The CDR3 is CASSYPTGAKLFF. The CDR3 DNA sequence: TGTGCCAGCAGTTACCCGACAGGGGCAAAACTGTTTTTT. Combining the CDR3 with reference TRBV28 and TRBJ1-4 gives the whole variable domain DVKVTQSSRYLVKRTGEKVFLECVQDMDHENMFWYRQDPGLGLRLIYFSYDVKMKEKGDIPEGYSVSREKKERFSLILESASTNQTSMYLCASSYPTGAKLFFGSGTQLSVL.

As DNA, the CDR3 is TGTGCCAGCAGCCAAGGTTGGCAGGAGTGGAATGAGCAGTTCTTC. Protein sequence: CASSQGWQEWNEQFF. The J gene is TRBJ2-1, the V gene TRBV14; D is unclear. The CDR3 spans 15 residues. Looked up from germline, CDR1 is SGHDN and CDR2 is FVKESK. V gave up 1 base and J gave up 7 bases, with 14 bases separating them.

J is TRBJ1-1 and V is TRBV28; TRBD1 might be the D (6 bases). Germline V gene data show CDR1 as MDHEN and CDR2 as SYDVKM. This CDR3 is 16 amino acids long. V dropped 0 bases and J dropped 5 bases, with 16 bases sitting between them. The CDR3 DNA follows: TGTGCCAGCAGTTTATGGGGTGGGGGCGAGAGGACTGAAGCTTTCTTT. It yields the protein CASSLWGGGERTEAFF.

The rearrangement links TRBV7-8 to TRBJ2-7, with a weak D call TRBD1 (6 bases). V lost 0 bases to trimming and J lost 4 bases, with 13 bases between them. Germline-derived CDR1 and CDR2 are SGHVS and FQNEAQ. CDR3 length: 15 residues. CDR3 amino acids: CASSLAARGTYEQYF. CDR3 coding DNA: TGTGCCAGCAGCTTAGCGGCCAGGGGTACATACGAGCAGTACTTC.

This chain's CDR3 is CASSSGRPSNQPQHF. In DNA, the CDR3 is TGTGCCAGCAGTTCGGGGCGCCCCAGCAATCAGCCCCAGCATTTT. This rearrangement joins TRBV6-5 to TRBJ1-5; TRBD1 is a possible D gene (5 bases). V was clipped by 4 bases and J by 1 base, with 11 bases between them. The CDR3 loop spans 15 amino acids. Germline CDR1 and CDR2: MNHEY and SVGAGI.

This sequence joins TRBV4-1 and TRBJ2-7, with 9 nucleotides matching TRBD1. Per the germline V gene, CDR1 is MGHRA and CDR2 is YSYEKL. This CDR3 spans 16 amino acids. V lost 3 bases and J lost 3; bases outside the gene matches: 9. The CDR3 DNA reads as TGCGCCAGCAGCCAGTCCCCAGGGACAGGGTTCTACGAGCAGTACTTC. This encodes CASSQSPGTGFYEQYF.

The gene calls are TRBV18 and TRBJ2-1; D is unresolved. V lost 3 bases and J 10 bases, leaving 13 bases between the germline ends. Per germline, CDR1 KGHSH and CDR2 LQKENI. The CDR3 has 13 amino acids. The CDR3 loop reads CASSPRSGPEQFF. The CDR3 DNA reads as TGTGCCAGCTCACCTCGGTCAGGCCCAGAGCAGTTCTTC.

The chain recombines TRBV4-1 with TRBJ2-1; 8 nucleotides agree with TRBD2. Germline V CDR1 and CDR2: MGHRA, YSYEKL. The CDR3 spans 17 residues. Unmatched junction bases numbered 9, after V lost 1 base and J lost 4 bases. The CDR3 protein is CASSQGLGTSRYNEQFF. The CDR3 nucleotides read TGCGCCAGCAGCCAAGGGCTAGGGACTAGTCGGTACAATGAGCAGTTCTTC.

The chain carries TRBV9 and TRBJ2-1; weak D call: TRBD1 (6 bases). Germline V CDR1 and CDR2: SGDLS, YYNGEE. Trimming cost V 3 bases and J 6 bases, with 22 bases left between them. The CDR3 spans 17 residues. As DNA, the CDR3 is TGTGCCAGCAGCGCGCCAGGGGACGCGCTGAATGTCAATGAGCAGTTCTTC. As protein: CASSAPGDALNVNEQFF. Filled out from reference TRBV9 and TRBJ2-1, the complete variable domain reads DSGVTQTPKHLITATGQRVTLRCSPRSGDLSVYWYQQSLDQGLQFLIQYYNGEERAKGNILERFSAQQFPDLHSELNLSSLELGDSALYFCASSAPGDALNVNEQFFGPGTRLTVL.

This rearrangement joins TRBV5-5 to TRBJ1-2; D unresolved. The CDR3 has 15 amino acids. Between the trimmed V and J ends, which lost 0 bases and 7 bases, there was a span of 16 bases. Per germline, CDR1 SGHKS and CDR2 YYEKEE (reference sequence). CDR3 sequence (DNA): TGTGCCAGCAGCTTGGCTCCTCCGAGGGCCTCTGGCTACACCTTC. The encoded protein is CASSLAPPRASGYTF.

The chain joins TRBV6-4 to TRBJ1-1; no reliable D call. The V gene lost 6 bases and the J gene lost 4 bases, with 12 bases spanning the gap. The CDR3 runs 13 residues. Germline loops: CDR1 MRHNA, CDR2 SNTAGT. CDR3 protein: CASSPGMGTEAFF. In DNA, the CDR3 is TGTGCCAGCAGCCCTGGTATGGGCACTGAAGCTTTCTTT.

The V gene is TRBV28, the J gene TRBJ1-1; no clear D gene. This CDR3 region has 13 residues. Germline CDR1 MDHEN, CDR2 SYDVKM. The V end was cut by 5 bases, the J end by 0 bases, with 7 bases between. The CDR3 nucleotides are TGTGCCAGCAGTCGCTACCTGAACACTGAAGCTTTCTTT. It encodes CASSRYLNTEAFF.

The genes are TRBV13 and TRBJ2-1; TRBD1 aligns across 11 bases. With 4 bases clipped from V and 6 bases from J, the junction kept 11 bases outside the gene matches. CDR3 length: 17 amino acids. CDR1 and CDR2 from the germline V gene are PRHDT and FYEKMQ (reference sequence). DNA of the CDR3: TGTGCCAGCAGCTCCATTAAGGACAGGGGGCGCTTCAATGAGCAGTTCTTC. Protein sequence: CASSSIKDRGRFNEQFF.

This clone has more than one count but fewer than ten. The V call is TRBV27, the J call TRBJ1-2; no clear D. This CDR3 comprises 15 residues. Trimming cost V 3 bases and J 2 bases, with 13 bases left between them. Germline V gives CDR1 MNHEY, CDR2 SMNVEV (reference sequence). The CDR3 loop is CASSFFPAANYGYTF. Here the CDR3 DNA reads TGTGCCAGCAGTTTCTTCCCCGCAGCCAACTATGGCTACACCTTC.

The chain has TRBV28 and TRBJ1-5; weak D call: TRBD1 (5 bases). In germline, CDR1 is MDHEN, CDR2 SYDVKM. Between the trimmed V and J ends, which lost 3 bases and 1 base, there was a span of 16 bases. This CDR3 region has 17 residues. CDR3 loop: CASSFVGNQGSNQPQHF. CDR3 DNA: TGTGCCAGCAGTTTCGTCGGAAACCAGGGCAGCAATCAGCCCCAGCATTTT.

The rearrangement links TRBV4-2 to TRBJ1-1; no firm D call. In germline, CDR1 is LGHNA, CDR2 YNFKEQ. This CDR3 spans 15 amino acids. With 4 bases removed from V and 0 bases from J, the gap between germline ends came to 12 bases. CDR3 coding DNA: TGTGCCAGCAGCCGAAACCCTATTATGAACACTGAAGCTTTCTTT. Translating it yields CASSRNPIMNTEAFF.

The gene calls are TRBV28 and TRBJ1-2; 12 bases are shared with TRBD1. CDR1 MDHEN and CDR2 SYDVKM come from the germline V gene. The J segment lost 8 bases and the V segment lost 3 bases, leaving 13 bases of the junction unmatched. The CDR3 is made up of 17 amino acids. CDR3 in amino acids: CASSFPGTGGPLGGYTF. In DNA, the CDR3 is TGTGCCAGCAGTTTCCCCGGGACAGGGGGCCCCTTGGGGGGCTACACCTTC.

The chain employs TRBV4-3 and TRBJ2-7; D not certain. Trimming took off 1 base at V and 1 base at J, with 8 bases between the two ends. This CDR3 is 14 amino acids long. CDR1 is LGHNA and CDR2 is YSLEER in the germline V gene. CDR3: CASSQGPLSYEQYF. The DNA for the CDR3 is TGCGCCAGCAGCCAAGGGCCATTATCCTACGAGCAGTACTTC.

The CDR3 protein is CASSRRLSGKTDTQYF. The CDR3, as DNA: TGTGCCAGCAGCCGGAGATTAAGCGGGAAAACAGATACGCAGTATTTT. The chain uses TRBV7-2 and TRBJ2-3; 7 bases match TRBD2. Germline-derived CDR1 and CDR2 are SGHTA and FQGNSA. The CDR3 is made up of 16 amino acids. J gave up 3 bases and V 5 bases, and 11 bases lay outside the gene matches.

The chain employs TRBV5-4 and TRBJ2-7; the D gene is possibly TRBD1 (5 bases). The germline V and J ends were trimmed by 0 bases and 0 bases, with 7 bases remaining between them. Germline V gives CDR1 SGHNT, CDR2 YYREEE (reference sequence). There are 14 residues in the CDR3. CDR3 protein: CASSLGQYSYEQYF. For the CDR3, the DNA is TGTGCCAGCAGCTTGGGACAGTACTCCTACGAGCAGTACTTC.

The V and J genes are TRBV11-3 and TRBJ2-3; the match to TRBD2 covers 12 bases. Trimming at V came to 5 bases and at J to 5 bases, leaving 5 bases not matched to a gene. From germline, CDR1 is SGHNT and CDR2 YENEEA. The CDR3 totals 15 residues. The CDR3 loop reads CASSHLAGGRDTQYF. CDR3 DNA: TGTGCCAGCAGCCATCTAGCGGGAGGGAGAGATACGCAGTATTTT.

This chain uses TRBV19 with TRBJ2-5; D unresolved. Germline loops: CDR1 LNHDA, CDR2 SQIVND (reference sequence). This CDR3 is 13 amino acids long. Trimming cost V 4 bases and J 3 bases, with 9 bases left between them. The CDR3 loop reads CASSTRTEETQYF. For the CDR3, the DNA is TGTGCCAGTAGTACCAGGACCGAAGAGACCCAGTACTTC. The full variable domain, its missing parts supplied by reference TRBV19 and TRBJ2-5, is DGGITQSPKYLFRKEGQNVTLSCEQNLNHDAMYWYRQDPGQGLRLIYYSQIVNDFQKGDIAEGYSVSREKKESFPLTVTSAQKNPTAFYLCASSTRTEETQYFGPGTRLLVL.

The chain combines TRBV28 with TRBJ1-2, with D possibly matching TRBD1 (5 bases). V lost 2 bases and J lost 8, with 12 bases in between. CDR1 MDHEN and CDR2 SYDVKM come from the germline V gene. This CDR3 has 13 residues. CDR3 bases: TGTGCCAGCAGTTTACTTCGGGACCGAGGCTACACCTTC. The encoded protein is CASSLLRDRGYTF.

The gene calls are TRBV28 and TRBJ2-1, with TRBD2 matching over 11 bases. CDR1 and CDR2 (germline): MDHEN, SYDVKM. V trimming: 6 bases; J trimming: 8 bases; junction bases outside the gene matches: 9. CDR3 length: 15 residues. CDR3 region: CASRVAGTSGYEQFF. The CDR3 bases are TGTGCCAGCAGAGTCGCCGGGACTAGCGGATATGAGCAGTTCTTC.